Presented here are 12 T cell receptor beta chains from one specimen sequenced in a study of blood T cell repertoires in COVID-19. Some clones are missing from TCRdb's copy, which holds only in-frame ones; the method was immunoSEQ multiplex PCR. In the table there are 180,000 or so clones, around 76% of which are singletons. Sequencing was performed on peripheral blood. These TCRs come from a woman aged 70-85 years with acute or convalescent COVID-19.

The chain combines TRBV4-1 with TRBJ1-6; D may be TRBD1 (5 bases). There are 17 residues in the CDR3. The ends were cut back, 2 bases at V and 5 bases at J, with 16 bases in the middle. Germline V gene lookup returns CDR1 MGHRA and CDR2 YSYEKL. Here the CDR3 reads CASSQWGGRANNSPLHF. The CDR3 DNA sequence: TGCGCCAGCAGCCAATGGGGGGGGAGGGCAAATAATTCACCCCTCCACTTT.

The chain uses TRBV18 and TRBJ1-2; 11 bases are shared with TRBD1. Germline V gene lookup returns CDR1 KGHSH and CDR2 LQKENI. The J segment lost 6 bases and the V segment lost 6 bases, leaving 12 bases of the junction unmatched. This CDR3 is 16 amino acids long. CDR3 coding DNA: TGTGCCAGCTCTCAAGGGACAGGGGGTCGGGCGAATGGCTACACCTTC. Its protein product is CASSQGTGGRANGYTF.

The CDR3 is CASSQWDRGLSGNTIYF. The DNA for the CDR3 is TGCGCCAGCAGCCAATGGGACAGGGGGCTGTCAGGAAACACCATATATTTT. The chain recombines TRBV4-1 with TRBJ1-3; 12 nucleotides line up with TRBD1. The V gene's germline CDR1 is MGHRA and CDR2 YSYEKL. The CDR3 runs to 17 residues. With 2 bases clipped from V and 4 bases from J, the junction kept 6 bases outside the gene matches.

This sequence joins TRBV7-6 and TRBJ2-5; a possible D gene is TRBD2 (5 bases). This CDR3 has 15 residues. Germline V gene sequence: CDR1 SGHVS, CDR2 FNYEAQ. Trimming removed 2 bases from V and 1 base from J, with 11 bases in between. The DNA of the CDR3 is TGTGCCAGCAGCTTATTTCCGGGGAGCCAAGAGACCCAGTACTTC. This sequence encodes CASSLFPGSQETQYF. Looking up the rest from reference TRBV7-6 and TRBJ2-5 gives the full variable domain: GAGVSQSPRYKVTKRGQDVALRCDPISGHVSLYWYRQALGQGPEFLTYFNYEAQQDKSGLPNDRFSAERPEGSISTLTIQRTEQRDSAMYRCASSLFPGSQETQYFGPGTRLLVL.

With respect to this clone: A much larger clone lies a single base off, so this may be a read error. This rearrangement joins TRBV6-6 to TRBJ2-1; unclear D gene. The CDR3 loop spans 11 amino acids. V lost 4 bases and J lost 7, with 5 bases in between. The germline V gene has CDR1 MNHNY and CDR2 SVGAGI (reference sequence). The chain's CDR3 is CASSSQNEQFF. As DNA, the CDR3 is TGTGCCAGCAGTTCTCAGAATGAGCAGTTCTTC.

This chain links TRBV24-1 with TRBJ2-7; D is ambiguous. CDR1 KGHDR and CDR2 SFDVKD come from the germline V gene. Trimming pared 8 bases from V and 4 bases from J, leaving 11 bases between. The CDR3 extends over 12 amino acids. CDR3 sequence (DNA): TGTGCCACCATTAAAGAACGGTACGAGCAGTACTTC. Translation gives CATIKERYEQYF.

V usage is TRBV10-3 and J usage is TRBJ2-7; 10 bases map to TRBD2. The CDR3 extends over 15 amino acids. Germline V lookup: CDR1 ENHRY, CDR2 SYGVKD. V lost 4 bases, J lost 1 base, and 4 bases stayed unmatched. CDR3 bases: TGTGCCATCAGTGCGTCTAGCGGGGGATCCTACGAGCAGTACTTC. Protein sequence: CAISASSGGSYEQYF.

This sequence joins TRBV19 and TRBJ2-1; 11 bases match TRBD2. V shed 3 bases, J shed 7 bases, and the junction held 20 bases outside the gene matches. This CDR3 has 20 amino acids. The germline V gene encodes CDR1 LNHDA and CDR2 SQIVND (reference sequence). The CDR3 reads CASSISPPGTSGLRENEQFF. DNA of the CDR3: TGTGCCAGTAGTATTTCCCCCCCCGGGACTAGCGGTCTAAGAGAGAATGAGCAGTTCTTC. The variable domain in full, with the rest retrieved from reference TRBV19 and TRBJ2-1, is DGGITQSPKYLFRKEGQNVTLSCEQNLNHDAMYWYRQDPGQGLRLIYYSQIVNDFQKGDIAEGYSVSREKKESFPLTVTSAQKNPTAFYLCASSISPPGTSGLRENEQFFGPGTRLTVL.

The chain joins TRBV29-1 to TRBJ2-1, with 14 bases identical to TRBD2. The germline V gene has CDR1 SQVTM and CDR2 ANQGSEA. This CDR3 is 17 amino acids long. After removal of 4 bases from V and 5 bases from J, the junction contained 10 bases not matched to a gene. CDR3 protein: CSVGSGTSGGFNNEQFF. The DNA for the CDR3 is TGCAGCGTTGGGTCCGGGACTAGCGGGGGTTTTAACAATGAGCAGTTCTTC.

This clone has just a few counts. The chain links TRBV10-3 to TRBJ2-3; 7 positions agree with TRBD2. The CDR3 extends over 15 amino acids. Germline assignment: CDR1 ENHRY and CDR2 SYGVKD. Trimming took 4 bases from V and 0 from J; bases not matched to a gene: 4. In DNA form, the CDR3 reads TGTGCCATCAGTGCCTTAGCGGGTAGCACAGATACGCAGTATTTT. Its translation is CAISALAGSTDTQYF.

The chain joins TRBV28 to TRBJ2-1; D perhaps matches TRBD2 (6 bases). The CDR3 is 15 residues long. CDR1 is MDHEN and CDR2 is SYDVKM in the germline V gene. Trimming pared 5 bases from V and 0 bases from J, leaving 11 bases between. CDR3 DNA sequence: TGTGCCAGCAGTCATAGCGGCAACTCCTACAATGAGCAGTTCTTC. Encoded protein: CASSHSGNSYNEQFF.

The V gene is TRBV24-1, the J gene TRBJ2-3; D unresolved. The CDR3 spans 17 residues. V lost 3 bases and J 1 base, leaving 16 bases between the germline ends. Germline lookup yields CDR1 KGHDR and CDR2 SFDVKD. The CDR3 spells CATSDADTDGGTDTQYF. The DNA for the CDR3 is TGTGCCACCAGTGATGCCGACACAGATGGCGGCACAGATACGCAGTATTTT.